These T cell receptor beta chains were read from a single sample in a study of control samples from healthy donors and cancer patients. Clones were read by immunoSEQ multiplex PCR, and TCRdb kept only the in-frame ones, dropping some. The table has approximately 54,000 clones, roughly 90% seen once. The sequencing input was PBMCs. The receptors derive from a man aged 45-65 years with head and neck cancer. CDR3s include the opening cysteine and the closing phenylalanine or tryptophan. The D gene is left open where the match is weak. Some rows mark clone size as missing; the rest say once, few, many or name a class of expanded clone.

d_call,v_call,j_call,cdr3_length,clone_size,cdr3_nt,cdr3_aa
-,TRBV13,TRBJ1-6,14,-,TGTGCCAGCAGCTTTGCAGGTCGGAATTCACCCCTCCACTTT,CASSFAGRNSPLHF
TRBD2,TRBV29-1,TRBJ2-1,14,-,TGCAGCGTTGAGAGAGCGGGGGGATACAATGAGCAGTTCTTC,CSVERAGGYNEQFF
-,TRBV5-1,TRBJ1-6,17,-,TGCGCCAGCAGCTTGGTTGGTGGCGGCAGGTCTGGGTCACCCCTCCACTTT,CASSLVGGGRSGSPLHF
-,TRBV25-1,TRBJ2-7,14,-,TGTGCCAGCAGTGAGAGGATCGCCCCCTACGAGCAGTACTTC,CASSERIAPYEQYF
-,TRBV19,TRBJ2-3,11,-,TGTGCCAGTCGGCGCACAGATACGCAGTATTTT,CASRRTDTQYF
-,TRBV10-1,TRBJ2-3,15,once,TGCGCCAGCAGTGCCCTAGACAGTACCACAGATACGCAGTATTTT,CASSALDSTTDTQYF
TRBD1,TRBV9,TRBJ2-3,15,-,TGTGCCAGCAGCGACCGGGACAGGGAAGCAGATACGCAGTATTTT,CASSDRDREADTQYF
TRBD2,TRBV5-5,TRBJ2-7,16,-,TGTGCCAGCACCTCCATTAGCGGGACTCATGGCTACGAGCAGTACTTC,CASTSISGTHGYEQYF
-,TRBV13,TRBJ1-3,13,-,TGTGCCAGCAGCCCCCTCCCCGGAAACACCATATATTTT,CASSPLPGNTIYF
TRBD1,TRBV30,TRBJ2-7,12,-,TGTGCCTGGAGTCCCCGGACAGGCGAGCAGTACTTC,CAWSPRTGEQYF
-,TRBV2,TRBJ1-1,12,-,TGTGCCAGCAGTCGGTGGTACACTGAAGCTTTCTTT,CASSRWYTEAFF
TRBD2,TRBV7-8,TRBJ2-1,15,-,TGTGCCAGCAGCTTAGTTGGAGGACTAGCGGGTACTGCGTTCTTC,CASSLVGGLAGTAFF
-,TRBV30,TRBJ1-2,12,-,TGTGCCTGGACCCCGGGGAACTATGGCTACACCTTC,CAWTPGNYGYTF
-,TRBV5-8,TRBJ1-2,16,-,TGTGCCAGCACCCGGACCTCCGGGGGGGGGATCTATGGCTACACCTTC,CASTRTSGGGIYGYTF
-,TRBV30,TRBJ1-2,15,-,TGTGCCTGGAACCCGAGACAAGATTCTAACTATGGCTACACCTTC,CAWNPRQDSNYGYTF
TRBD2,TRBV20-1,TRBJ2-1,14,-,TGCAGTGCTAGTGAACTAGCGGGACACAATGAGCAGTTCTTC,CSASELAGHNEQFF
-,TRBV4-1,TRBJ1-1,13,-,TGCGCCAGCAGCCAAGTATGGAACACTGAAGCTTTCTTT,CASSQVWNTEAFF
-,TRBV2,TRBJ1-1,13,few,TGTGCCAGCGATTACAGGGTCGGCACTGAAGCTTTCTTT,CASDYRVGTEAFF
-,TRBV18,TRBJ2-2,14,-,TGTGCCAGCTCACCAGGGCAGGGGATCGGGGAGCTGTTTTTT,CASSPGQGIGELFF
-,TRBV28,TRBJ1-1,15,-,TGTGCCAGCAGTCCTCCGGACGGCCCACACACTGAAGCTTTCTTT,CASSPPDGPHTEAFF
-,TRBV7-9,TRBJ1-2,14,once,TGTGCCAGCAGCTTAGAAGTGATGCAGAGAGGCTACACCTTC,CASSLEVMQRGYTF
-,TRBV19,TRBJ1-3,13,-,TGTGCCACCACGGGACAAAAGGGATACACCATATATTTT,CATTGQKGYTIYF
TRBD1,TRBV28,TRBJ2-7,16,-,TGTGCCAGCATCACAAAGGTAGGGACAGGGATCCACGAGCAGTACTTC,CASITKVGTGIHEQYF
TRBD1,TRBV2,TRBJ1-6,15,once,TGTGCCAGCAGTGACGGGGGACAGCTCAATTCACCCCTCCACTTT,CASSDGGQLNSPLHF
-,TRBV30,TRBJ2-7,11,once,TGTGCCTGGGGTCCCAGATACGAGCAGTACTTC,CAWGPRYEQYF
-,TRBV5-6,TRBJ2-7,13,-,TGTGCCAGCAGCTTCTCACTCGATTACGAGCAGTACTTC,CASSFSLDYEQYF
-,TRBV28,TRBJ2-4,17,-,TGTGCCAGCATGAGGGAACAGGGCTTAGTAGCCAAAAACATTCAGTACTTC,CASMREQGLVAKNIQYF
-,TRBV7-2,TRBJ1-1,16,-,TGTGCCAGCAGCTCGAACAGGGTGGTCCCGAACACTGAAGCTTTCTTT,CASSSNRVVPNTEAFF
TRBD1,TRBV28,TRBJ1-1,17,-,TGTGCCAGCAGTTTATGGGTGGACAGGACGATGAACACTGAAGCTTTCTTT,CASSLWVDRTMNTEAFF
-,TRBV2,TRBJ1-1,14,-,TGTGCCAGCACCGATTCGGGGGGGAACACTGAAGCTTTCTTT,CASTDSGGNTEAFF
-,TRBV5-1,TRBJ1-4,14,once,TGCGCCAGCAGCTTGGAAGGAACTAATGAAAAACTGTTTTTT,CASSLEGTNEKLFF
-,TRBV19,TRBJ2-3,13,-,TGTGCCAGTAGTTTCTCAAACACAGATACGCAGTATTTT,CASSFSNTDTQYF